The clone carrying this T cell receptor beta chain came up a few times. Antigen unknown. The data are from a study of beta chain features in type 1 diabetes. Since all of the isolated RNA was reverse transcribed, expressed TCRB transcripts were what got sequenced. Some clones are missing from TCRdb's copy, which holds only in-frame ones; the method was immunoSEQ multiplex PCR. Among some 350,000 clones, 8% to 10% were seen once, and the ten largest hold about 0.64%. Findings of the study overall: TCRB CDR3s were moderately but significantly shorter in Type 1 diabetes patients in all four CD4+ subsets.

The germline V gene encodes CDR1 SGHTS and CDR2 YDEGEE. The CDR3 is made up of 16 amino acids. V dropped 0 bases and J dropped 1; count of bases not matched to a gene: 4. The chain combines TRBV5-8 with TRBJ2-1, with TRBD2 matching over 7 bases. The sequence was collected from a man aged 25-45 years with type 1 diabetes. Sequences were obtained from central memory CD4+ T cells from blood. CDR3 sequence: CASSLEGLQSYNEQFF. CDR3 in DNA: TGTGCCAGCAGCTTGGAGGGACTACAATCCTACAATGAGCAGTTCTTC.